Sequencing of this TCR beta chain was carried out in a study of blood T cell repertoires in COVID-19. Study at large: PBMCs, B-cell-depleted T cells, or T cells provided the cDNA or gDNA that made up the material.

Germline V gene lookup returns CDR1 KGHDR and CDR2 SFDVKD. The ends were cut back, 5 bases at V and 8 bases at J, with 8 bases in the middle. This CDR3 has 12 amino acids. Some clones are missing from TCRdb's copy, which holds only in-frame ones; the method was immunoSEQ multiplex PCR. The sample has 200,000 to 300,000 clones; about 80% are singletons. V gene TRBV24-1 combines with J gene TRBJ1-4, with unresolved D. This TCR came from a woman older than 75 with acute or convalescent COVID-19. The sample comprised peripheral blood. The CDR3 sequence: CATSAAGEKLFF. CDR3 DNA: TGTGCCACCAGTGCAGCGGGGGAAAAACTGTTTTTT.